The 27 T cell receptor beta chains below were found in one sample sequenced in a study of blood T cell repertoires in COVID-19. Here immunoSEQ multiplex PCR was the method, and the copy in TCRdb shows in-frame clones only, minus some. The sample has fewer than 25,000 clones; roughly 89% are singletons. Source material: peripheral blood. The receptors were gathered from a man aged 65 to 85 with COVID-19, enrolled during active disease.

The chain combines TRBV6-2 or TRBV6-3 with TRBJ1-1, with 7 bases matching TRBD1. In germline, CDR1 is MNHEY, CDR2 SVGEGT. This CDR3 spans 13 amino acids. Germline trimming cut 6 bases from V and 4 bases from J; bases unmatched to any gene: 5. CDR3 in DNA: TGTGCCAGCAGCCTTTCAGGGGGCACTGAAGCTTTCTTT. Translation gives CASSLSGGTEAFF.

The chain combines TRBV12-5 with TRBJ2-2, with 9 nucleotides matching TRBD1. Germline V lookup: CDR1 LGHNT, CDR2 FRNRAP. CDR3 length: 15 residues. V was pared by 6 bases and J by 5 bases, with 7 bases of the junction left unmatched. For the CDR3, the DNA is TGTGCTAGTGGCTCGGGGGACAGGGTGACCGGGGAGCTGTTTTTT. Translating it yields CASGSGDRVTGELFF.

The chain carries TRBV7-2 and TRBJ1-6, with D perhaps matching TRBD1 (6 bases). The CDR3 has 17 residues. The ends were cut back, 2 bases at V and 0 bases at J, with 11 bases in the middle. Germline V gene data show CDR1 as SGHTA and CDR2 as FQGNSA. The CDR3 region is CASSLTKGGSYNSPLHF. As DNA, the CDR3 is TGTGCCAGCAGCTTAACGAAAGGGGGCTCCTATAATTCACCCCTCCACTTT.

The chain has TRBV7-2 and TRBJ1-5; D is perhaps TRBD1 (5 bases). The CDR3 spans 15 residues. Per germline, CDR1 SGHTA and CDR2 FQGNSA. Trimming took off 2 bases at V and 1 base at J, with 9 bases between the two ends. CDR3 amino acids: CASSLQGASNQPQHF. In nucleotides, the CDR3 is TGTGCCAGCAGCTTACAAGGGGCGAGCAATCAGCCCCAGCATTTT.

This sequence joins TRBV10-2 and TRBJ2-7; 14 bases agree with TRBD2. This CDR3 is built from 14 residues. V trimming: 4 bases; J trimming: 5 bases; junction bases outside the gene matches: 1. The germline gives CDR1 WSHSY, CDR2 SAAADI. The CDR3 loop reads CASSGLAGGDEQYF. In DNA, the CDR3 is TGCGCCAGCAGTGGACTAGCGGGAGGGGACGAGCAGTACTTC.

The chain joins TRBV5-1 to TRBJ2-5; D gene uncertain. The CDR3 totals 11 residues. The V end was cut by 8 bases, the J end by 2 bases, with 7 bases between. CDR1 is SGHRS, CDR2 YFSETQ, per germline. The CDR3 DNA reads TGCGCCAGTGGGCAACAAGAGACCCAGTACTTC. As protein: CASGQQETQYF. The full variable domain, in which reference TRBV5-1 and TRBJ2-5 provide the parts outside the CDR3, is KAGVTQTPRYLIKTRGQQVTLSCSPISGHRSVSWYQQTPGQGLQFLFEYFSETQRNKGNFPGRFSGRQFSNSRSEMNVSTLELGDSALYLCASGQQETQYFGPGTRLLVL.

The genes are TRBV2 and TRBJ1-1, with a tentative D call TRBD1 (5 bases). Per the germline V gene, CDR1 is SNHLY and CDR2 is FYNNEI. The V gene lost 6 bases and the J gene lost 9 bases, with 17 bases spanning the gap. This CDR3 has 13 amino acids. Written as DNA, the CDR3 is TGTGCCAGCAGGGGCCCGGGGGAACAGAAAGCTTTCTTT. It is translated as CASRGPGEQKAFF.

The CDR3 spells CASSLRDRGTGELFF. The CDR3 DNA reads TGTGCCAGCAGTTTACGGGACAGGGGGACCGGGGAGCTGTTTTTT. This sequence joins TRBV27 and TRBJ2-2, with 11 bases aligning to TRBD1. The germline gives CDR1 MNHEY, CDR2 SMNVEV (reference sequence). With 2 bases clipped from V and 5 bases from J, the junction kept 1 base outside the gene matches. The CDR3 length is 15 residues.

The chain combines TRBV15 with TRBJ1-2; 10 positions agree with TRBD1. Trimming cost V 0 bases and J 6 bases; bases outside gene matches: 4. The germline CDR1 and CDR2 sequences are LNHNV and YYDKDF (reference sequence). The CDR3 totals 15 residues. The CDR3 reads CATSRDSGQGNGYTF. The CDR3 coding sequence is TGTGCCACCAGCAGAGATTCGGGACAGGGGAATGGCTACACCTTC.

The V and J genes are TRBV7-9 and TRBJ2-5; D possibly corresponds to TRBD2 (6 bases). Trimming took 5 bases from V and 4 from J, leaving 20 bases between them. This CDR3 has 16 amino acids. Germline V gene lookup returns CDR1 SEHNR and CDR2 FQNEAQ (reference sequence). The CDR3 here is CASSTRDPSAGETQYF. DNA of the CDR3: TGTGCCAGCAGCACACGGGACCCTTCAGCGGGAGAGACCCAGTACTTC.

The J gene is TRBJ2-7, the V gene TRBV19, with 8 bases matching TRBD2. The length of the CDR3 is 15 residues. Losses at the gene ends were 3 bases for V and 1 base for J; bases not matched to a gene: 5. Germline loops: CDR1 LNHDA, CDR2 SQIVND (reference sequence). CDR3 sequence (DNA): TGTGCCAGTAGTATTACGGGAGGGCCATCCTACGAGCAGTACTTC. Translation: CASSITGGPSYEQYF.

This chain joins TRBV5-1 and TRBJ2-3, with a tentative D call TRBD2 (5 bases). V was trimmed by 4 bases and J by 0 bases, leaving 15 bases between them. The CDR3 is 16 amino acids. Germline CDR1 reads SGHRS; CDR2 reads YFSETQ. The CDR3 DNA sequence: TGCGCCAGCAGCCTCGGGATTGTTTGGAGCACAGATACGCAGTATTTT. Translated: CASSLGIVWSTDTQYF.

This clone was seen just once. The chain has TRBV2 and TRBJ1-2, with TRBD1 identical over 9 bases. CDR1 and CDR2 from the germline V gene are SNHLY and FYNNEI. The CDR3 is 14 residues long. With 7 bases clipped from V and 6 bases from J, the junction kept 9 bases outside the gene matches. This chain's CDR3 is CASKGTGLWDGYTF. The CDR3 DNA sequence: TGTGCCAGCAAAGGGACAGGGCTCTGGGATGGCTACACCTTC.

As to this clone: A read error may produce the germline difference seen at one junction end. The genes are TRBV18 and TRBJ1-5; tentatively, D is TRBD1 (6 bases). This CDR3 has 13 amino acids. Per germline, CDR1 KGHSH and CDR2 LQKENI. CDR3 amino acids: CASSTGSNQPQHF. The CDR3 nucleotides read TGTGCCAGCTCAACAGGGAGCAACCAGCCCCAGCATTTT.

The chain carries TRBV25-1 and TRBJ1-6, with a weak D call TRBD1 (5 bases). The V gene's germline CDR1 is MGHDK and CDR2 SYGVNS. The CDR3 sequence is 16 residues long. V was cut by 0 bases and J by 9 bases, with 15 bases left in between. The CDR3 nucleotides read TGTGCCAGCAGTGAATACACAGGCGCAGGCACTTCACCCCTCCACTTT. It translates to CASSEYTGAGTSPLHF. The variable domain in full, with the rest retrieved from reference TRBV25-1 and TRBJ1-6, is EADIYQTPRYLVIGTGKKITLECSQTMGHDKMYWYQQDPGMELHLIHYSYGVNSTEKGDLSSESTVSRIRTEHFPLTLESARPSHTSQYLCASSEYTGAGTSPLHFGNGTRLTVT.

The chain links TRBV4-2 to TRBJ1-1, with 8 bases fitting TRBD1. V was pared by 1 base and J by 11 bases, with 12 bases of the junction left unmatched. The CDR3 consists of 15 residues. Germline loops: CDR1 LGHNA, CDR2 YNFKEQ. The CDR3 bases are TGTGCCAGCAGCCAAGTCTTGTCCAGGGGGCGTAGGGCTTTCTTT. As protein: CASSQVLSRGRRAFF.

This chain connects TRBV10-1 to TRBJ2-3, with TRBD1 matching 8 bases. The junction had 8 bases not matched to a gene; V was cut back by 4 bases and J by 5 bases. Germline CDR1 reads WNHNN; CDR2 reads SYGVQD (reference sequence). The CDR3 extends over 15 amino acids. CDR3 sequence: CASSVYRGEIDTQYF. CDR3 nucleotides: TGCGCCAGCAGTGTTTACAGGGGGGAGATAGATACGCAGTATTTT.

The rearrangement links TRBV7-8 to TRBJ1-4, with 7 bases identical to TRBD1. Trimming cost V 5 bases and J 3 bases; bases outside gene matches: 6. CDR3 length: 15 residues. Germline CDR1 and CDR2: SGHVS and FQNEAQ. CDR3 bases: TGTGCCAGCAGCAGTTGGGACAGATCTAATGAAAAACTGTTTTTT. It encodes CASSSWDRSNEKLFF.

The genes are TRBV23-1 and TRBJ2-1; 13 nucleotides align to TRBD2. TRBV23-1 is annotated as an ORF whose role is uncertain. V trimming: 6 bases; J trimming: 3 bases; junction bases outside the gene matches: 8. This CDR3 has 17 amino acids. This CDR3 reads CASSLMTSGGIYNEQFF. In DNA form, the CDR3 reads TGCGCCAGCAGCCTAATGACTAGCGGGGGGATCTACAATGAGCAGTTCTTC.

This chain links TRBV5-6 with TRBJ1-5, with 7 bases aligning to TRBD1. The CDR3 is 15 residues long. V was clipped by 4 bases and J by 7 bases; unmatched bases: 11. Germline V gives CDR1 SGHDT, CDR2 YYEEEE. This CDR3 is CASSNRWQGDQPQHF. For the CDR3, the DNA is TGTGCCAGCAGCAACCGCTGGCAGGGGGACCAGCCCCAGCATTTT. Variable domain in full (rest from reference TRBV5-6 and TRBJ1-5): DAGVTQSPTHLIKTRGQQVTLRCSPKSGHDTVSWYQQALGQGPQFIFQYYEEEERQRGNFPDRFSGHQFPNYSSELNVNALLLGDSALYLCASSNRWQGDQPQHFGDGTRLSIL.

This rearrangement joins TRBV3-1 (or the pseudogene TRBV3-2) to TRBJ1-1, with 8 bases aligning to TRBD1. This CDR3 is 16 amino acids long. The germline gives CDR1 LGHDT, CDR2 YNNKEL (reference sequence). V trimming: 5 bases; J trimming: 0 bases; junction bases outside the gene matches: 8. The CDR3 nucleotides read TGTGCCAGCAGCTTAGACAGGGGTTTGTTGAACACTGAAGCTTTCTTT. Amino acids: CASSLDRGLLNTEAFF.

The V gene is TRBV6-5, the J gene TRBJ1-2, with D unresolved. The V end lost 4 bases, the J end lost 3 bases, and 3 bases lay between the germline ends. CDR1 MNHEY and CDR2 SVGAGI come from the germline V gene. The CDR3 consists of 11 residues. CDR3 nucleotide sequence: TGTGCCAGCAGTTCTTACTATGGCTACACCTTC. Residues: CASSSYYGYTF.

The chain joins TRBV2 to TRBJ2-1, with D tentatively TRBD1 (6 bases). Trimming took off 4 bases at V and 9 bases at J, with 13 bases between the two ends. Germline CDR1 and CDR2: SNHLY and FYNNEI. CDR3 size: 13 residues. CDR3 coding DNA: TGTGCCAGCAGTGGAACGGGACAATTTGAGCAGTTCTTC. Protein: CASSGTGQFEQFF.

CDR3 amino acids: CASSFAGSHEQYF. For the CDR3, the DNA is TGTGCCAGCAGCTTTGCGGGGAGCCACGAGCAGTACTTC. The chain links TRBV7-9 to TRBJ2-7, with a weak D call TRBD2 (6 bases). From germline, CDR1 is SEHNR and CDR2 FQNEAQ (reference sequence). This CDR3 has 13 amino acids. V lost 3 bases, J lost 5 bases, and 11 bases lay in between.

This chain links TRBV4-2 with TRBJ2-7, with TRBD2 matching over 8 bases. The CDR3 is 14 residues long. Germline-derived CDR1 and CDR2 are LGHNA and YNFKEQ. The V and J ends lost 1 base and 3 bases, in that order; junction bases with no gene match: 2. CDR3 DNA: TGTGCCAGCAGCCAAGGCCTAGCGGGCTACGAGCAGTACTTC. It yields the protein CASSQGLAGYEQYF.

The chain recombines TRBV3-1 (or the pseudogene TRBV3-2) with TRBJ1-1; possible D gene TRBD1, 6 bases. V was trimmed by 8 bases and J by 0 bases, leaving 16 bases between them. The germline V gene has CDR1 LGHDT and CDR2 YNNKEL (reference sequence). The CDR3 covers 15 residues. The CDR3, as DNA: TGTGCCAGCCAGGGGTCGGGAGGAATGAACACTGAAGCTTTCTTT. Residues: CASQGSGGMNTEAFF.

The chain is built from TRBV7-9 and TRBJ1-2; TRBD1 agrees at 7 bases. The CDR3 has 13 amino acids. Germline V gives CDR1 SEHNR, CDR2 FQNEAQ (reference sequence). The V gene end was trimmed by 9 bases and the J gene end by 4 bases; junction bases not matched to a gene: 8. The CDR3 spells CASTIGGAYGYTF. The CDR3, as DNA: TGTGCCAGTACTATAGGGGGCGCCTATGGCTACACCTTC.